This is a list of T cell receptor beta chains from one sample in a study of human T cells and chemical hapten exposure. TCRdb analysed the RACE reads with MiXCR anew, one entry per CDR3 protein. Among tens of thousands of distinct CDR3 sequences listed, 9.5% to 11% were seen once. Here the sequenced sample was whole blood, taken in connection with sensitization to the hapten diphenylcyclopropenone (DPC). Receptors originate from a woman in her forties with alopecia areata. Some clones in this sample may be carry-over from other donors' samples. Both conserved end residues are part of each CDR3.

v_gene | CDR3aa
TRBV19 | CASSMRTGSYEQYF
TRBV29-1 | CSIGGTDTQYF
TRBV28 | CASSPSGPPHEQYF
TRBV3-1 | CASSRRTGGTGELFF
TRBV14 | CASSPYTEAFF
TRBV28 | CASSLPQGADTQYF
TRBV14 | CASSQDFEGVCEKLFF
TRBV7-6 | CASSLGTGDTQYF
TRBV6-2/TRBV6-3 | CASSFPGTYEQYF
TRBV28 | CASSLGGKETQYF